This entry lists 29 T cell receptor beta chains sequenced from one sample in a study of blood T cell repertoires in COVID-19. Sequenced by immunoSEQ multiplex PCR; TCRdb stores in-frame clones only, minus some. The sample has fewer than 450,000 clones, roughly 87% seen once. Sequences were obtained from PBMCs or T cells enriched from blood (not recorded which). Receptor source: a woman aged 25 to 39 who had recovered from COVID-19.

The chain is built from TRBV11-2 and TRBJ2-7; TRBD2 might be the D (5 bases). Trimming pared 3 bases from V and 5 bases from J, leaving 23 bases between. The CDR3 consists of 17 residues. Germline V gene sequence: CDR1 SGHAT, CDR2 FQNNGV. The CDR3 loop is CASSFPHEGIVFDEQYF. The DNA for the CDR3 is TGTGCCAGCAGCTTCCCGCATGAGGGTATAGTTTTCGACGAGCAGTACTTC.

This clone has only one observation. Germline is not matched at one junction end, which may reflect a read error. The rearrangement links TRBV6-6 to TRBJ2-1; TRBD2 is a possible D gene (6 bases). This CDR3 has 14 residues. Germline-derived CDR1 and CDR2 are MNHNY and SVGAGI (reference sequence). CDR3 coding DNA: TGTGCCAGCAGTTACTCAACTAGCTCCGGGAGTTGGATCTTC. Translation gives CASSYSTSSGSWIF.

This rearrangement joins TRBV9 to TRBJ2-7, with D possibly matching TRBD2 (7 bases). Trimming took 3 bases from V and 2 from J, leaving 12 bases between them. CDR1 and CDR2 (germline): SGDLS, YYNGEE. There are 14 residues in the CDR3. The CDR3 DNA reads as TGTGCCAGCAGCGAGAGCGGGACACCCTACGAGCAGTACTTC. Translated: CASSESGTPYEQYF.

The chain couples TRBV7-2 to TRBJ1-5; D is ambiguous. Trimming cost V 5 bases and J 3 bases, with 5 bases left between them. Germline CDR1 SGHTA, CDR2 FQGNSA. The CDR3 length is 12 residues. The CDR3 loop is CASSLYNQPQHF. In nucleotides, the CDR3 is TGTGCCAGCAGCCTCTACAATCAGCCCCAGCATTTT.

CDR3 loop: CASSLSLGAGGTGELFF. The CDR3 nucleotides read TGTGCCAGCAGTCTATCCCTGGGGGCAGGCGGCACCGGGGAGCTGTTTTTT. The chain is built from TRBV28 and TRBJ2-2; D is possibly TRBD1 (6 bases). Deletions cut 5 bases from V and 4 bases from J, with 20 bases between. Per germline, CDR1 MDHEN and CDR2 SYDVKM. The length of the CDR3 is 17 residues. Together with reference TRBV28 and TRBJ2-2, the CDR3 gives the full variable domain: DVKVTQSSRYLVKRTGEKVFLECVQDMDHENMFWYRQDPGLGLRLIYFSYDVKMKEKGDIPEGYSVSREKKERFSLILESASTNQTSMYLCASSLSLGAGGTGELFFGEGSRLTVL.

This sequence joins TRBV3-1 (or the pseudogene TRBV3-2) and TRBJ2-1; tentatively, D is TRBD1 (6 bases). Germline V gene lookup returns CDR1 LGHDT and CDR2 YNNKEL (reference sequence). This CDR3 spans 12 amino acids. V shed 4 bases and J shed 8 bases, with 9 bases lying between them. The CDR3 is CASSPGGYEQFF. The CDR3, as DNA: TGTGCCAGCAGCCCTGGGGGCTATGAGCAGTTCTTC.

CDR3 in DNA: TGCGCCAGCAGCTCGAGGGTTGGAAACACCATATATTTT. This codes for CASSSRVGNTIYF. The chain couples TRBV5-1 to TRBJ1-3, with unresolved D. V was shortened by 3 bases and J by 3 bases, with 7 bases between the two germline ends. The CDR3 covers 13 residues. CDR1 and CDR2 from the germline V gene are SGHRS and YFSETQ. The variable domain in full, completed from reference TRBV5-1 and TRBJ1-3, reads KAGVTQTPRYLIKTRGQQVTLSCSPISGHRSVSWYQQTPGQGLQFLFEYFSETQRNKGNFPGRFSGRQFSNSRSEMNVSTLELGDSALYLCASSSRVGNTIYFGEGSWLTVV.

This chain connects TRBV11-3 to TRBJ2-1, with TRBD2 identical over 15 bases. Trimming removed 5 bases from V and 7 bases from J; junction bases left unmatched: 9. The CDR3 is 17 amino acids. Germline assignment: CDR1 SGHNT and CDR2 YENEEA. CDR3 sequence: CASSPRTSGGAGNEQFF. In DNA, the CDR3 is TGTGCCAGCAGCCCGCGGACTAGCGGGGGGGCCGGTAATGAGCAGTTCTTC. Together with reference TRBV11-3 and TRBJ2-1, the CDR3 gives the full variable domain: EAGVVQSPRYKIIEKKQPVAFWCNPISGHNTLYWYLQNLGQGPELLIRYENEEAVDDSQLPKDRFSAERLKGVDSTLKIQPAELGDSAVYLCASSPRTSGGAGNEQFFGPGTRLTVL.

This chain connects TRBV7-9 to TRBJ2-7, with D unresolved. The CDR3 length is 13 residues. Germline V gives CDR1 SEHNR, CDR2 FQNEAQ (reference sequence). Trimming removed 1 base at V and 5 bases at J, with 9 bases between. For the CDR3, the DNA is TGTGCCAGCAGCTTAGGGGCCCATAACGAGCAGTACTTC. Translated: CASSLGAHNEQYF.

The table lists this clone with a count of one. The rearrangement uses TRBV5-6 and TRBJ1-4; 10 nucleotides align to TRBD1. This CDR3 is 18 amino acids long. The germline V gene encodes CDR1 SGHDT and CDR2 YYEEEE. The J segment lost 8 bases and the V segment lost 2 bases, leaving 15 bases of the junction unmatched. The CDR3 sequence is CASSFGRRDRGRREKLFF. CDR3 in DNA: TGTGCCAGCAGCTTTGGCCGTCGTGACAGGGGGCGAAGAGAAAAACTGTTTTTT.

The chain recombines TRBV7-8 with TRBJ1-2; 7 bases map to TRBD1. The CDR3 consists of 17 residues. The V gene's germline CDR1 is SGHVS and CDR2 FQNEAQ. V shed 5 bases and J 4 bases; nucleotides not matched to a gene: 16. In DNA form, the CDR3 reads TGTGCCAGCAGCCCCCAGCGCCCACGACAGGGTCTCTATGGCTACACCTTC. Translating it yields CASSPQRPRQGLYGYTF.

This chain connects TRBV14 to TRBJ2-2, with D perhaps TRBD1 (5 bases). The CDR3 runs 16 residues. Looked up from germline, CDR1 is SGHDN and CDR2 is FVKESK. The germline V and J ends were trimmed by 2 bases and 4 bases, with 14 bases remaining between them. The CDR3 region is CASSQLWQGLTGELFF. Here the CDR3 DNA reads TGTGCCAGCAGCCAACTCTGGCAGGGCCTCACCGGGGAGCTGTTTTTT.

The V gene is TRBV3-1 (or the pseudogene TRBV3-2), the J gene TRBJ2-7, with 8 nucleotides matching TRBD1. With V trimmed by 2 bases and J by 6 bases, 15 bases remained unmatched. Germline V gene sequence: CDR1 LGHDT, CDR2 YNNKEL (reference sequence). The CDR3 is 17 residues long. In DNA, the CDR3 is TGTGCCAGCAGCCAACCCCGGGACAGGCTATTTCTGGTCGAGCAGTACTTC. It translates to CASSQPRDRLFLVEQYF.

Worth noting for this clone: Additional DNA sequences in this sample encode the identical CDR3. This chain joins TRBV28 and TRBJ1-5; D might be TRBD1 (5 bases). Per the germline V gene, CDR1 is MDHEN and CDR2 is SYDVKM. V was shortened by 1 base and J by 2 bases, with 9 bases between the two germline ends. The CDR3 has 15 amino acids. CDR3 residues: CASSLLGGGNQPQHF. The CDR3 coding sequence is TGTGCCAGCAGTTTATTGGGGGGAGGCAATCAGCCCCAGCATTTT.

This chain links TRBV7-2 with TRBJ2-4; the D is unclear. V was clipped by 2 bases and J by 0 bases, with 5 bases between them. The CDR3 extends over 14 amino acids. Germline V gives CDR1 SGHTA, CDR2 FQGNSA. In DNA form, the CDR3 reads TGTGCCAGCAGCTTACCGGTAGCCAAAAACATTCAGTACTTC. It translates to CASSLPVAKNIQYF.

This chain joins TRBV30 and TRBJ2-7; the D gene is possibly TRBD1 (5 bases). The V end lost 0 bases, the J end lost 2 bases, and 8 bases lay between the germline ends. The CDR3 has 13 amino acids. Germline CDR1 reads GTSNPN; CDR2 reads SVGIG (reference sequence). The CDR3 reads CAWSVTGTYEQYF. The CDR3 nucleotides are TGTGCCTGGAGTGTAACAGGAACCTACGAGCAGTACTTC.

The rearrangement uses TRBV6-5 and TRBJ1-2; 9 bases align to TRBD1. The V gene end was trimmed by 2 bases and the J gene end by 4 bases; junction bases not matched to a gene: 5. CDR1 and CDR2 (germline): MNHEY, SVGAGI. The CDR3 loop spans 15 amino acids. The CDR3 sequence is CASSYVGQGLYGYTF. CDR3 bases: TGTGCCAGCAGTTACGTGGGACAGGGCCTCTATGGCTACACCTTC.

This clone was found once. The chain combines TRBV7-2 with TRBJ1-1, with 8 bases lining up with TRBD1. V trimming: 5 bases; J trimming: 7 bases; junction bases outside the gene matches: 12. The germline V gene encodes CDR1 SGHTA and CDR2 FQGNSA. This CDR3 comprises 15 residues. CDR3 nucleotides: TGTGCCAGCAGCGCGACGGGACAGGCCTGGGGTGAAGCTTTCTTT. It translates to CASSATGQAWGEAFF.

The CDR3 spells CASSLSLGGLEQYF. The DNA of the CDR3 is TGCGCCAGCAGCTTATCCCTCGGGGGACTCGAGCAGTACTTC. This chain connects TRBV5-1 to TRBJ2-7; possible D gene TRBD2, 6 bases. The CDR3 spans 14 residues. Germline loops: CDR1 SGHRS, CDR2 YFSETQ. V lost 2 bases to trimming and J lost 6 bases, with 15 bases between them.

The rearrangement links TRBV29-1 to TRBJ1-2, with 7 bases identical to TRBD1. Trimming removed 7 bases from V and 1 base from J; junction bases left unmatched: 3. Per germline, CDR1 SQVTM and CDR2 ANQGSEA. This CDR3 is 12 amino acids long. For the CDR3, the DNA is TGCAGCGCCGCAGGGGGTAACTATGGCTACACCTTC. Translation: CSAAGGNYGYTF.

The J gene is TRBJ1-6, the V gene TRBV6-5; a weak D match, TRBD1 (5 bases). Germline V gene data show CDR1 as MNHEY and CDR2 as SVGAGI. Trimming shortened V by 6 bases and J by 10 bases, and 13 bases separated the two germline ends. The CDR3 spans 13 residues. The CDR3 coding sequence is TGTGCCAGCAGGGGGGGTCTGAGGTCACCCCTCCACTTT. It translates to CASRGGLRSPLHF.

This clone was detected a few times. This chain joins TRBV7-8 and TRBJ1-2, with D hard to call. The CDR3 consists of 14 residues. Germline lookup yields CDR1 SGHVS and CDR2 FQNEAQ. Between the trimmed V and J ends, which lost 1 base and 4 bases, there was a span of 10 bases. The CDR3 nucleotides read TGTGCCAGCAGCTTAGTGGAGGGAAGCTATGGCTACACCTTC. Its translation is CASSLVEGSYGYTF. Full variable domain (outside the CDR3, taken from reference TRBV7-8 and TRBJ1-2): GAGVSQSPRYKVAKRGQDVALRCDPISGHVSLFWYQQALGQGPEFLTYFQNEAQLDKSGLPSDRFFAERPEGSVSTLKIQRTQQEDSAVYLCASSLVEGSYGYTFGSGTRLTVV.

V gene TRBV7-2 combines with J gene TRBJ1-2, with D unresolved. Germline V lookup: CDR1 SGHTA, CDR2 FQGNSA. V lost 5 bases and J lost 0, with 10 bases in between. There are 14 residues in the CDR3. DNA for the CDR3: TGTGCCAGCAGCCCCTCATTAGCTAACTATGGCTACACCTTC. Translated: CASSPSLANYGYTF.

The chain employs TRBV2 and TRBJ2-7, with a possible D match to TRBD2 (6 bases). Trimming removed 9 bases at V and 2 bases at J, with 17 bases between. Germline-derived CDR1 and CDR2 are SNHLY and FYNNEI. The CDR3 totals 14 residues. The CDR3 nucleotides read TGTGCCAGTAGCGGTGGGAATGGGCCCTACGAGCAGTACTTC. Translation gives CASSGGNGPYEQYF.

The chain has TRBV28 and TRBJ1-2, with D possibly being TRBD1 (6 bases). This CDR3 has 16 residues. The germline V gene encodes CDR1 MDHEN and CDR2 SYDVKM. V lost 7 bases, J lost 7 bases, and 25 bases lay in between. The CDR3 reads CASTTPPSSQGGGYTF. CDR3 DNA: TGTGCCAGCACCACCCCCCCCTCCAGCCAAGGGGGTGGCTACACCTTC.

The J gene is TRBJ2-7, the V gene TRBV6-5, with D perhaps TRBD1 (6 bases). There are 13 residues in the CDR3. Germline CDR1 and CDR2: MNHEY and SVGAGI. Trimming took 5 bases from V and 6 from J, leaving 14 bases between them. The CDR3 sequence is CASSPRRDTEQYF. CDR3 nucleotides: TGTGCCAGCAGTCCACGTCGGGACACCGAGCAGTACTTC.

The V and J genes are TRBV5-6 and TRBJ2-5, with TRBD2 identical over 15 bases. V was clipped by 6 bases and J by 2 bases; unmatched bases: 5. Germline V lookup: CDR1 SGHDT, CDR2 YYEEEE. The CDR3 runs 16 residues. The CDR3, as DNA: TGTGCCAGCATCCCCGGGACTAGCGGGGGGCAAGAGACCCAGTACTTC. Protein product: CASIPGTSGGQETQYF. Based on the CDR3 plus reference TRBV5-6 and TRBJ2-5, the full variable domain is DAGVTQSPTHLIKTRGQQVTLRCSPKSGHDTVSWYQQALGQGPQFIFQYYEEEERQRGNFPDRFSGHQFPNYSSELNVNALLLGDSALYLCASIPGTSGGQETQYFGPGTRLLVL.

The CDR3 region is CASSYSRVTSTDTQYF. The CDR3 DNA follows: TGTGCCAGCAGTTACTCCAGGGTTACTAGCACAGATACGCAGTATTTT. The V gene is TRBV6-5, the J gene TRBJ2-3, with D perhaps matching TRBD1 (5 bases). The CDR3 extends over 16 amino acids. Trimming removed 0 bases from V and 0 bases from J, with 10 bases in between. CDR1 is MNHEY, CDR2 SVGAGI, per germline.

V is TRBV29-1 and J is TRBJ2-5, with D tentatively TRBD1 (6 bases). V shed 6 bases and J shed 4 bases, with 15 bases lying between them. The germline V gene has CDR1 SQVTM and CDR2 ANQGSEA. This CDR3 is 13 amino acids long. As DNA, the CDR3 is TGCAGCGTGGCAGGGGCTAAGGGAGAGACCCAGTACTTC. This codes for CSVAGAKGETQYF. The full variable domain, rest sourced from reference TRBV29-1 and TRBJ2-5, is SAVISQKPSRDICQRGTSLTIQCQVDSQVTMMFWYRQQPGQSLTLIATANQGSEATYESGFVIDKFPISRPNLTFSTLTVSNMSPEDSSIYLCSVAGAKGETQYFGPGTRLLVL.